This T cell receptor beta chain came from a study of blood T cell repertoires in COVID-19. Study at large: Acute-phase and convalescent COVID-19 samples originated in the United States, Italy and Spain. PBMCs, B-cell-depleted T cells, or T cells were the source of the cDNA or gDNA that made up the material.

The CDR3 spans 16 residues. Per germline, CDR1 SGDLS and CDR2 YYNGEE. V shed 0 bases and J 6 bases; nucleotides not matched to a gene: 7. Under the authors' procedure: Estimates of nucleated cell counts were drawn from the amplification of reference gene primers. Clones were sequenced by immunoSEQ multiplex PCR, and TCRdb holds only the in-frame ones, with some missing. V and J calls and clone size follow that table, whereas D and trimming were derived from the DNA. Of 70,000 or so clones in the sample, roughly nine tenths are singletons; the top ten hold roughly 1.5%. The rearrangement uses TRBV9 and TRBJ2-1, with TRBD1 identical over 9 bases. The sample comprised peripheral blood. The sequence derives from a man aged 45 to 65 with acute or convalescent COVID-19. The CDR3, as DNA: TGTGCCAGCAGCGTAGAAGCCGGGACAGGGTCCAATGAGCAGTTCTTC. Encoded protein: CASSVEAGTGSNEQFF.